The rows below give T cell receptor beta chains drawn from one sample of a study of CD8 T cells in ankylosing spondylitis. TCRdb re-analysed the 5' RACE reads in MiXCR, keeping a single row per CDR3 protein. Of 380,000 or so distinct CDR3 sequences detected, 20% appear once; the ten largest clones hold under 15%. The specimen was blood, either unsorted or a sorted T cell fraction (not recorded which). Every receptor here comes from a male donor with ankylosing spondylitis or in good health (not recorded which). CDR3s include the opening cysteine and the closing phenylalanine or tryptophan. Fields, in order: V gene, clone size, D gene, J gene, CDR3 protein, CDR3 DNA. D genes are given only for firm matches. Rows give clone size only sometimes, using once, few, many, or a class for an expanded clone.

>TRBV12-3/TRBV12-4|-|TRBD1|TRBJ1-1
CASTWDRGLEAFF
TGTGCCAGCACCTGGGACAGGGGACTTGAAGCTTTCTTT
>TRBV20-1|few|-|TRBJ1-5
CSAREQGWSNQPQHF
TGCAGTGCTAGAGAACAGGGTTGGAGCAATCAGCCCCAGCATTTT
>TRBV20-1|few|TRBD2|TRBJ2-7
CSARLAGIYEQYF
TGCAGTGCCAGATTAGCGGGGATCTACGAGCAGTACTTC
>TRBV12-3/TRBV12-4|few|-|TRBJ2-1
CASSANVPFFDNEQFF
TGTGCCAGCAGCGCAAACGTGCCTTTCTTCGACAATGAGCAGTTCTTC
>TRBV28|few|TRBD1|TRBJ2-7
CATTGRRQGKQYF
TGTGCCACCACCGGCCGAAGACAGGGGAAGCAGTACTTC
>TRBV7-9|few|-|TRBJ2-7
CASSLGGGVLHEQYF
TGTGCCAGCAGCTTAGGCGGGGGCGTGCTCCACGAGCAGTACTTC
>TRBV4-1|-|-|TRBJ2-7
CASSQDWVVEQYF
TGCGCCAGCAGCCAAGACTGGGTGGTCGAGCAGTACTTC
>TRBV29-1|-|-|TRBJ2-2
CSVEIGNTGELFF
TGCAGCGTTGAGATTGGGAACACCGGGGAGCTGTTTTTT
>TRBV6-2/TRBV6-3|-|-|TRBJ2-5
CASSYQTSLETQYF
TGTGCCAGCAGTTACCAGACTAGTTTGGAGACCCAGTACTTC
>TRBV30|few|TRBD2|TRBJ2-1
CASSSGGDNEQFF
TGTGCCAGTTCTAGCGGGGGAGACAATGAGCAGTTCTTC
>TRBV20-1|-|TRBD2|TRBJ2-7
CSARPQGGATYEQYF
TGCAGTGCTAGACCTCAGGGAGGGGCTACCTACGAGCAGTACTTC
>TRBV10-2|-|-|TRBJ2-2
CARQELNTGELFF
TGCGCCCGCCAAGAGCTGAACACCGGGGAGCTGTTTTTT
>TRBV27|few|-|TRBJ1-2
CASSWGLNYGYTF
TGTGCCAGCAGTTGGGGGCTAAACTATGGCTACACCTTC
>TRBV27|-|TRBD1|TRBJ1-4
CASKLTGPNEKLFF
TGTGCCAGTAAATTGACAGGGCCTAATGAAAAACTGTTTTTT
>TRBV20-1|-|TRBD2|TRBJ2-1
CSARDRAGGKFDEQFF
TGCAGTGCTAGAGATCGGGCGGGGGGGAAGTTTGATGAGCAGTTCTTC
>TRBV29-1|few|TRBD2|TRBJ2-1
CSVTDGGGSYNEQFF
TGCAGCGTGACCGACGGGGGGGGCTCCTACAATGAGCAGTTCTTC
>TRBV29-1|few|-|TRBJ2-3
CSVEGPVGGPPTDTQYF
TGCAGCGTTGAAGGGCCGGTGGGCGGGCCGCCCACAGATACGCAGTATTTT
>TRBV29-1|few|-|TRBJ2-1
CSVEESIF
TGCAGCGTTGAAGAATCAATCTTC
>TRBV12-3/TRBV12-4|many|-|TRBJ2-3
CASSLTGDTQYF
TGTGCCAGCAGTTTAACGGGAGATACGCAGTATTTT
>TRBV27|-|-|TRBJ2-1
CASSLGWAGNNEQFF
TGTGCCAGCAGTTTAGGGTGGGCAGGGAACAATGAGCAGTTCTTC
>TRBV2|-|-|TRBJ2-3
CASDGGDTDTQYF
TGTGCCAGCGACGGGGGAGACACAGATACGCAGTATTTT
>TRBV6-1|-|TRBD2|TRBJ2-5
CASRLYSGVETQYF
TGTGCCAGCAGGCTATATAGCGGGGTTGAGACCCAGTACTTC
>TRBV4-1|-|TRBD2|TRBJ2-5
CASSQGGTSGGPQETQYF
TGCGCCAGCAGCCAAGGGGGGACTAGCGGGGGGCCCCAAGAGACCCAGTACTTC
>TRBV7-9|few|-|TRBJ1-2
CASSFRGGGSHYGYTF
TGTGCCAGCAGCTTCCGCGGGGGTGGGAGTCACTATGGCTACACCTTC
>TRBV2|-|-|TRBJ2-1
CASSHRADFTYNEQFF
TGTGCCAGCAGTCACCGGGCCGATTTTACCTACAATGAGCAGTTCTTC
>TRBV15|-|-|TRBJ1-4
CATSRVYEKLFF
TGTGCCACCAGCAGAGTGTATGAAAAACTGTTTTTT
>TRBV11-2|-|-|TRBJ2-2
CASSLEFRYTGELFF
TGTGCCAGCAGCTTAGAATTTAGGTACACCGGGGAGCTGTTTTTT
>TRBV4-1|few|-|TRBJ1-2
CASSQAGVSYGYTF
TGCGCCAGCAGCCAAGCCGGGGTAAGCTATGGCTACACCTTC
>TRBV7-9|-|TRBD1|TRBJ2-1
CASSQRQGAINEQFF
TGTGCCAGCAGCCAAAGACAGGGGGCGATCAATGAGCAGTTCTTC
>TRBV7-9|few|-|TRBJ1-2
CASSTSGTHYGYTF
TGTGCCAGCAGCACCTCCGGGACCCACTATGGCTACACCTTC
>TRBV12-3/TRBV12-4|-|-|TRBJ1-3
CASSSSAATIYF
TGTGCCAGCAGTTCCAGCGCCGCTACCATATATTTT
>TRBV25-1|-|TRBD1|TRBJ1-2
CASSERTGAYGYTF
TGTGCCAGCAGTGAAAGGACAGGGGCGTATGGCTACACCTTC
>TRBV3-1|-|-|TRBJ2-4
CASSQEVDGAKNIQYF
TGTGCCAGCAGCCAAGAGGTTGACGGAGCCAAAAACATTCAGTACTTC
>TRBV12-3/TRBV12-4|-|TRBD1|TRBJ2-5
CASSSTQGAETQYF
TGTGCCAGCAGCTCGACGCAGGGGGCGGAGACCCAGTACTTC
>TRBV7-9|-|TRBD2|TRBJ2-5
CASSPPRLAGQETQYF
TGTGCCAGCAGCCCCCCCCGACTAGCGGGACAAGAGACCCAGTACTTC
>TRBV20-1|-|TRBD2|TRBJ2-7
CSASPQRGGSYEQYF
TGCAGTGCTAGTCCCCAGCGGGGGGGGTCCTACGAGCAGTACTTC